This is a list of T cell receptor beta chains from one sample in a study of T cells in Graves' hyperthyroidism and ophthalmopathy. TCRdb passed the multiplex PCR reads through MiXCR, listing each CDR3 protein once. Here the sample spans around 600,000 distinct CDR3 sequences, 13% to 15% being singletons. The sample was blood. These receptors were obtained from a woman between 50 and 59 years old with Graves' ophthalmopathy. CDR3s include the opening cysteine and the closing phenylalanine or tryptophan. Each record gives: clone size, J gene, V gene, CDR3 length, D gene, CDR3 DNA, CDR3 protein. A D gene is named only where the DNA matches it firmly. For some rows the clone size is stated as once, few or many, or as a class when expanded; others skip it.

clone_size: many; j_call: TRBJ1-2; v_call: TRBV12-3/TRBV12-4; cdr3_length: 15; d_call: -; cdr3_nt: TGTGCCAGCAGCCCCAGGAGGGCTTTGGACTATGGCTACACCTTC; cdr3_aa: CASSPRRALDYGYTF
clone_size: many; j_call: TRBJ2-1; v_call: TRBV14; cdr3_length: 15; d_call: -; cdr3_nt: TGTGCCAGCAGCCCTCGGGGGCTAGCCACAAATGAGCAGTTCTTC; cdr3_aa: CASSPRGLATNEQFF
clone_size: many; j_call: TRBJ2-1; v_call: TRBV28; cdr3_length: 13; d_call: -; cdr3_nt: TGTGCCAGCAGTTTTGGGAAACACAATGAGCAGTTCTTC; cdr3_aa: CASSFGKHNEQFF
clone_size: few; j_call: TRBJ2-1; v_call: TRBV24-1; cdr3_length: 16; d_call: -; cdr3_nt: TGTGCCACCAGTGATGGGCCGGTGGCCGCATACAATGAGCAGTTCTTC; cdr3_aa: CATSDGPVAAYNEQFF
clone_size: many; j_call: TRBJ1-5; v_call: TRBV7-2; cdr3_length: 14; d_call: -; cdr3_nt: TGTGCCAGCAGCTTACCGGGACGGGATCAGCCCCAGCATTTT; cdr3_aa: CASSLPGRDQPQHF
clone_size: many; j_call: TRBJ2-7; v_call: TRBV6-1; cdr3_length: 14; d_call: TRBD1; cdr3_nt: TGTGCCAGCAGTTTGCCGGGACAGCCCCGGGAGCAGTACTTC; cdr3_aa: CASSLPGQPREQYF
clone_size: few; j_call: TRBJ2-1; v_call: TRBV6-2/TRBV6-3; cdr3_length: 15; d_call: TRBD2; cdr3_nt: TGTGCCAGCAGTTTCACGGGACTAGCGGGAAATGAGCAGTTCTTC; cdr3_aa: CASSFTGLAGNEQFF
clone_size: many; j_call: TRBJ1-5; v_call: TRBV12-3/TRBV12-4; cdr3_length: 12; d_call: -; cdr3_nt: TGTGCCAGCAGTCCCCCCTATAAGCCCCAGCATTTT; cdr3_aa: CASSPPYKPQHF
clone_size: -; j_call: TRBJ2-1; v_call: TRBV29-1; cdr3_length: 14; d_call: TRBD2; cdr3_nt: TGCAGCGTTGAGGTTAGCGGGAGAGGTTATGAGCAGTTCTTC; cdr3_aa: CSVEVSGRGYEQFF
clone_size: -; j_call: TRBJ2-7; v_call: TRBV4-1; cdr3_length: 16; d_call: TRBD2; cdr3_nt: TGCGCCAGCAGCCAAGAAAGCGGGACTAGCTCGTTCGAGCAGTACTTC; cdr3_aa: CASSQESGTSSFEQYF
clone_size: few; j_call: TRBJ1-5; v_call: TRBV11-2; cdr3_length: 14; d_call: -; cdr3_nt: TGTGCCAGCAGCTTAGAGGGGTTACGCCAGCCCCAGCATTTT; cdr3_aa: CASSLEGLRQPQHF
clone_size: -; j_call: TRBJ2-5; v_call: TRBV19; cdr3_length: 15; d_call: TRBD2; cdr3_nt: TGTGCCAGTAGTACGGGACTAGCGGACCAAGAGACCCAGTACTTC; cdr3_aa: CASSTGLADQETQYF
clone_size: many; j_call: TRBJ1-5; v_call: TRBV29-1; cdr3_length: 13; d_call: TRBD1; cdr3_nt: TGCAGCGTTGCGGGACAGGGTGGTCAGCCCCAGCATTTT; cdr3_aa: CSVAGQGGQPQHF
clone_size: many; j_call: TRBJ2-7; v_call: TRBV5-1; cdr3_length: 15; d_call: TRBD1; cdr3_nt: TGCGCCAGCAGCTTGGGGGGACAGGCTAGCGACGAGCAGTACTTC; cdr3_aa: CASSLGGQASDEQYF
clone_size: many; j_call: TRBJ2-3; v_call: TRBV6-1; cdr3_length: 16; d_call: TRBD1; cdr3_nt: TGTGCCAGCAGTAGCCCTGGACAGGGGGCAGGAGATACGCAGTATTTT; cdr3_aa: CASSSPGQGAGDTQYF
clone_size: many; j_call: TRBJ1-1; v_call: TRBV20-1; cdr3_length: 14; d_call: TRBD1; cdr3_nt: TGCAGTGCTTACAACAGGGGGGTGAACACTGAAGCTTTCTTT; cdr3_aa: CSAYNRGVNTEAFF
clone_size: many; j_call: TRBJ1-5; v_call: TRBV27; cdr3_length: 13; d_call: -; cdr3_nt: TGTGCCAGCAGTACGCGTTGGGATCAGCCCCAGCATTTT; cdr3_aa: CASSTRWDQPQHF
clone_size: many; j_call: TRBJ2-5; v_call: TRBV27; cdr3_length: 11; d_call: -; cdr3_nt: TGTGCCAGCCGCTACCAAGAGACCCAGTACTTC; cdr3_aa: CASRYQETQYF
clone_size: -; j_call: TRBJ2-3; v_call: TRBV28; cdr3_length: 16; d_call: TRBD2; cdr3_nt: TGTGCCAGCAGTTTCGGGCGAACTAGCGGGAGTGATACGCAGTATTTT; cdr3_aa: CASSFGRTSGSDTQYF
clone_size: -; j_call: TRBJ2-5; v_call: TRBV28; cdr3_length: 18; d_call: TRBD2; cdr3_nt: TGTGCCAGCAGTTTCTCCTGGGGACTAGCGGGAGGGCCGCAGACCCAGTACTTC; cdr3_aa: CASSFSWGLAGGPQTQYF
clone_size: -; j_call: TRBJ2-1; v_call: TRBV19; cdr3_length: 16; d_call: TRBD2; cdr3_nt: TGTGCCAGTAGCGCCCCGGGTAGTAGCGGGAGCCATGAGCAGTTCTTC; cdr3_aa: CASSAPGSSGSHEQFF
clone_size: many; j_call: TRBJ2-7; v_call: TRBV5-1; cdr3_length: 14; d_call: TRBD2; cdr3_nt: TGCGCCAGCAGCTTTTCGCGGGAGAGCTACGAGCAGTACTTC; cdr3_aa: CASSFSRESYEQYF
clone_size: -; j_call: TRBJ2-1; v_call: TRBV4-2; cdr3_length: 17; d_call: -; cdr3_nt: TGTGCCAGCAGCCAAGACGCGTTTATGAGCTCTTACAATGAGCAGTTCTTC; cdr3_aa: CASSQDAFMSSYNEQFF
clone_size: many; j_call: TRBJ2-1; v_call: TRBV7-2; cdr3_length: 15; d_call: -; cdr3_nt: TGTGCCAGCAGAGCGAGGGCCCTAACCTACAATGAGCAGTTCTTC; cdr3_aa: CASRARALTYNEQFF
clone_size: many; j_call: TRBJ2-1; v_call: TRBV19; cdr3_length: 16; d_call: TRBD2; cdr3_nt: TGTGCCAGTAGTTGGTCTAGCGGGGGGATATACAATGAGCAGTTCTTC; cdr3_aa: CASSWSSGGIYNEQFF
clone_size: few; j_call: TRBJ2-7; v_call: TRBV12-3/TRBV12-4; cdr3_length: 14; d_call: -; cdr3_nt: TGTGCCAGCACCCGCGGGAAAAACTCCTACGAGCAGTACTTC; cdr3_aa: CASTRGKNSYEQYF
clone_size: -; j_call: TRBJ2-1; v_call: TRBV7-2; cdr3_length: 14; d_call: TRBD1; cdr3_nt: TGTGCCAGCAGCCTACGACAGGGGTGGAATGAGCAGTTCTTC; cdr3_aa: CASSLRQGWNEQFF
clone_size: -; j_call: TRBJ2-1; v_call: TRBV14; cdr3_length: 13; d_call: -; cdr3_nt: TGTGCCAGCAGGAGCGGGTCCTACAATGAGCAGTTCTTC; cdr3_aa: CASRSGSYNEQFF
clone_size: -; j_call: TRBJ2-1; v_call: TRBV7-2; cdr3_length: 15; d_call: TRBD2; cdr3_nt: TGTGCCAGCAGCTTATTTCAGGAAACTAGCGTGCCGCAGTTCTTC; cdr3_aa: CASSLFQETSVPQFF
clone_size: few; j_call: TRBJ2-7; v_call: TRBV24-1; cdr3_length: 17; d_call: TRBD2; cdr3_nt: TGTGCCACCAGTGATGCGTCCACTAGCGGGAGAGCCTACGAGCAGTACTTC; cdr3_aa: CATSDASTSGRAYEQYF
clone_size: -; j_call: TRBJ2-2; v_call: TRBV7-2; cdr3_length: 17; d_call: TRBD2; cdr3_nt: TGTGCCAGCAGCCCGAGAAGGGGACTAGCGAGGACCGGGGAGCTGTTTTTT; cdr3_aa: CASSPRRGLARTGELFF
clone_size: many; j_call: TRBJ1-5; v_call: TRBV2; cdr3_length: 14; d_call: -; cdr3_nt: TGTGCCAGCAGTGAAGTTTACGGGACTCAGCCCCAGCATTTT; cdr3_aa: CASSEVYGTQPQHF
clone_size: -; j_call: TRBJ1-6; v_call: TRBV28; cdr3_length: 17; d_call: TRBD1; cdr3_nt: TGTGCCAGTGGGGGGAGCCGACAGGGAATATATAATTCACCCCTCCACTTT; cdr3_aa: CASGGSRQGIYNSPLHF
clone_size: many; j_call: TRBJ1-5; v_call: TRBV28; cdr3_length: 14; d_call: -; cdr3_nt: TGTGCCGGACCCATACAGGGAAACAATCAGCCCCAGCATTTT; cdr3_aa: CAGPIQGNNQPQHF
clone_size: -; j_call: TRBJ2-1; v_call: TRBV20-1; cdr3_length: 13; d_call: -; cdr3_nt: TGCAGTGCTAGAGATCAGAACGTCGGTGAGCAGTTCTTC; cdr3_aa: CSARDQNVGEQFF
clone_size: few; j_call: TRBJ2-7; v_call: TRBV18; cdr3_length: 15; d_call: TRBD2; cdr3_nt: TGTGCCAGCTCATCTCTAGCGGGAGGGCCCGACGAGCAGTACTTC; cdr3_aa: CASSSLAGGPDEQYF
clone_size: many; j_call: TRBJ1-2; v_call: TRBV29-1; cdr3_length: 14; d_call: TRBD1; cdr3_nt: TGCAGCGTTGAACCTACAACAGGGGTTTATGGCTACACCTTC; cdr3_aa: CSVEPTTGVYGYTF
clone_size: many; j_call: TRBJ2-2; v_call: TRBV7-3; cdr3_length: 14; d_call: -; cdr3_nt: TGTGCCAGCAGCTCACAACTCGGTGCCGGGGAGCTGTTTTTT; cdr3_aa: CASSSQLGAGELFF
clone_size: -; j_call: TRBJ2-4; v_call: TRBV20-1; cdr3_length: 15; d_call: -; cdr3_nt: TGCAGTGCTGATGATACGGGACACAATGAAAACATTCAGTACTTC; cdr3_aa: CSADDTGHNENIQYF
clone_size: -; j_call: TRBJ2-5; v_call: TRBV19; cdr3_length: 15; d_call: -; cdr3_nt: TGTGCCAGTAGTATAGTGACAGGAGGACAAGAGACCCAGTACTTC; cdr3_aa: CASSIVTGGQETQYF
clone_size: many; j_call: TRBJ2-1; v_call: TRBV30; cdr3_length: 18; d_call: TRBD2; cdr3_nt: TGTGCCTGGAGTCCCAGACTAGCGGGAGCTGGGAAATACAATGAGCAGTTCTTC; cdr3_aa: CAWSPRLAGAGKYNEQFF
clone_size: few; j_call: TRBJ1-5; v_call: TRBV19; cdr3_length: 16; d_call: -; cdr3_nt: TGTGCCAGTAGTAAGCCCGCAGGGGAGCGCAATCAGCCCCAGCATTTT; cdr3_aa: CASSKPAGERNQPQHF
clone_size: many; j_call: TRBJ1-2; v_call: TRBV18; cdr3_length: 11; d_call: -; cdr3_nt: TGTGCCAGCTCAGAACAGGATCTCTACACCTTC; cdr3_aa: CASSEQDLYTF
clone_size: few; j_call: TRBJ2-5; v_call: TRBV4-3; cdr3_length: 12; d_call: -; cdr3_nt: TGCGCCAGCAGCCAAGACGAAGAGACCCAGTACTTC; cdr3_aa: CASSQDEETQYF
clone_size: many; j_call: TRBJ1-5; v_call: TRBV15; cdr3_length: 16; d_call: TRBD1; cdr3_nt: TGTGCCACCAGCAGAGATCGGTCAGGGGGTCATCAGCCCCAGCATTTT; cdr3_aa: CATSRDRSGGHQPQHF
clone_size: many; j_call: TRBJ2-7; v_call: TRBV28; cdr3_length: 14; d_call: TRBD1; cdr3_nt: TGTGCCAGCGTACCCGGGACAGGGGCCTACGAGCAGTACTTC; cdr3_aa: CASVPGTGAYEQYF
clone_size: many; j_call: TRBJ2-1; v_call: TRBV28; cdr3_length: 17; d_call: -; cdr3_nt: TGTGCCAGCAGTGGCCGGAGGAAGGGGAGCTCCTACAATGAGCAGTTCTTC; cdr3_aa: CASSGRRKGSSYNEQFF
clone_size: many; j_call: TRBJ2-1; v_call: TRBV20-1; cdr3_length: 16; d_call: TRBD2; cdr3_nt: TGCAGTGCTAGAGGCGGCGGGAGGAGAACCTACAATGAGCAGTTCTTC; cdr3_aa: CSARGGGRRTYNEQFF
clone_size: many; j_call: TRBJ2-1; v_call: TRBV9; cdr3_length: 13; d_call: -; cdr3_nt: TGTGCCAGCAGCGTAGCTACGTGGAATGAGCAGTTCTTC; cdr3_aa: CASSVATWNEQFF
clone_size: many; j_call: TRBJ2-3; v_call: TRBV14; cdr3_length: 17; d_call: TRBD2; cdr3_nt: TGTGCCAGCAGCCAAGGACGACTAGCGGGAGGTTCAGATACGCAGTATTTT; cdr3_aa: CASSQGRLAGGSDTQYF
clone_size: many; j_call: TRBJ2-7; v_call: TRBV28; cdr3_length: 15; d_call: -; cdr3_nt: TGTGCCAGCAGTTTACCGAGACTAGTCATCCGCGAGCAGTACTTC; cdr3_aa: CASSLPRLVIREQYF
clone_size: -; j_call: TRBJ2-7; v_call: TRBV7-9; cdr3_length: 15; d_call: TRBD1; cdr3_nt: TGTGCCAGCAGCTTCCTACGGGACAGGGATGACGAGCAGTACTTC; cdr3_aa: CASSFLRDRDDEQYF
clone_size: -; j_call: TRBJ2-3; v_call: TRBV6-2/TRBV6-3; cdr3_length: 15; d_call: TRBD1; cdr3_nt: TGTGCCAGCAGTTACTGGGACAGGGGCACAGATACGCAGTATTTT; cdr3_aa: CASSYWDRGTDTQYF
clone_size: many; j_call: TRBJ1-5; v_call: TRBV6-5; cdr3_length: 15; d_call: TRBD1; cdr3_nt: TGTGCCAGCAGTTACGATGGGACAGGAGGCCAGCCCCAGCATTTT; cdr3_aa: CASSYDGTGGQPQHF
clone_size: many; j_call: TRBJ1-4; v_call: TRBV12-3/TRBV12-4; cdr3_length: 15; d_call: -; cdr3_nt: TGTGCCAGCAGTTTAAGGCCTGCAACTAATGAAAAACTGTTTTTT; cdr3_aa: CASSLRPATNEKLFF
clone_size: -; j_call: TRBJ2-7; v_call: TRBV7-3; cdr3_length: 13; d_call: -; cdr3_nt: TGTGCCAGCAGCCCCACTGGAGGCACCGAGCAGTACTTC; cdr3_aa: CASSPTGGTEQYF
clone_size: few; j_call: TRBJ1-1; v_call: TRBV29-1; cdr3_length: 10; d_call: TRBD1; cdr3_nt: TGCAGCGCCCAGGGGGCTGAAGCTTTCTTT; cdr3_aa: CSAQGAEAFF
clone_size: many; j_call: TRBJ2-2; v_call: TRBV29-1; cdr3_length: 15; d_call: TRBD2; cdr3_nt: TGCAGCGTTTGGTTTGGCGGGAGTCCCACCGGGGAGCTGTTTTTT; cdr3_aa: CSVWFGGSPTGELFF
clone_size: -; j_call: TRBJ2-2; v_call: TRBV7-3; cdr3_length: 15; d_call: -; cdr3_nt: TGTGCCAGCAGCTTCCGGGACATGGGCACCGGGGAGCTGTTTTTT; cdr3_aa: CASSFRDMGTGELFF